This T cell receptor beta chain was retrieved from a study of OX40 agonist ivuxolimab in advanced cancers. In germline, CDR1 is SGHDT, CDR2 YYEEEE. V lost 0 bases, J lost 1 base, and 9 bases lay in between. This CDR3 is built from 15 residues. About this clone: Antigen: not known.

Study-level results: The average count of expanded clones was higher among CD8+ T cells than among CD4+. Expanded peripheral T cell antigen specificity was not determined.

TCRdb's copy holds only in-frame clones and misses some; the assay was immunoSEQ multiplex PCR. This table holds some 110,000 clones, roughly nine tenths found once. Individuals having autoimmune disease history or systemic immunosuppression were not enrolled. The receptor's source is an adult with an advanced solid tumor such as melanoma, head and neck, liver or kidney cancer. This chain joins TRBV5-6 and TRBJ2-3; possibly TRBD1 for D (6 bases). Sequencing was performed on CD4+ or CD8+ T cells sorted from blood, taken in a trial of the OX40 agonist ivuxolimab. CDR3 DNA: TGTGCCAGCAGCTTGGTGGCAGGGGGCACAGATACGCAGTATTTT. It encodes CASSLVAGGTDTQYF.